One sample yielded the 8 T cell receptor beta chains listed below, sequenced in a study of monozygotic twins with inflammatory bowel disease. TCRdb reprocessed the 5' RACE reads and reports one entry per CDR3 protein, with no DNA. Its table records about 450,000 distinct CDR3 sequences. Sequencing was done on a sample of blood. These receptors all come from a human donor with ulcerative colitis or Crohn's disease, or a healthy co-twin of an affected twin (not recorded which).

CDR3 loop: CASSRQGPTYNEQFF. The rearrangement uses TRBV28 and TRBJ2-1; no DNA is available, so the TRBD1 call from TCRdb remains unchecked. Germline assignment: CDR1 MDHEN and CDR2 SYDVKM. There are 15 residues in the CDR3.

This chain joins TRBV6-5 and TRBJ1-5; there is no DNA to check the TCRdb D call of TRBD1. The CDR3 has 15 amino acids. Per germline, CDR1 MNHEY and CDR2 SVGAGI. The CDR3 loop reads CASSLSRGRNQPQHF.

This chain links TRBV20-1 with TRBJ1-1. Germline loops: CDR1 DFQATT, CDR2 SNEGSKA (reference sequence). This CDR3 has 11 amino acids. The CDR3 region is CSAGSEGEAFF.

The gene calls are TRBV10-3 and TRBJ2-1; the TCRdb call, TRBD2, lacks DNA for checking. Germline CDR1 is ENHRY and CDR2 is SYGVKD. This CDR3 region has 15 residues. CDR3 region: CAISDSVLVSDEQFF.

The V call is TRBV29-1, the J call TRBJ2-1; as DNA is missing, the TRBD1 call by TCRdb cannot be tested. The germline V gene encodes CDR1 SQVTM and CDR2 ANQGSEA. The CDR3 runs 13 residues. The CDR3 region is CSVGGGQGREQFF.

The CDR3 sequence is CASSQGVFSYEQYF. This chain connects TRBV3-1 to TRBJ2-7. The germline V gene encodes CDR1 LGHDT and CDR2 YNNKEL (reference sequence). This CDR3 contains 14 residues.

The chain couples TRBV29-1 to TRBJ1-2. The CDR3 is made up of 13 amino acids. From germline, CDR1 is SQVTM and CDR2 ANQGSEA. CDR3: CSVDRQLNYGYTF.

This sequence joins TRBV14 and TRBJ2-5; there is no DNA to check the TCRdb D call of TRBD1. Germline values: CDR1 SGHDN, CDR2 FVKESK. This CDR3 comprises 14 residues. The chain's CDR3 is CASSHRAFQETQYF.